The 5 T cell receptor beta chains reported below all come from one sample, sequenced in a study of T-cell reconstitution after alpha-beta-depleted transplantation in children. Unique molecular identifiers were incorporated when the TCRbeta library was constructed. From the PCR reads, TCRdb called clonotypes with MiXCR, one entry per CDR3 protein. The sample has some 500,000 distinct CDR3 sequences, 32% seen once. The material sequenced was PBMCs from the stem cell graft donor, taken from the stem cell graft. The source of these receptors is a human donor who donated a stem cell graft to a child with aplastic anemia.

This sequence joins TRBV30 and TRBJ1-1; 7 bases fit TRBD1. Germline assignment: CDR1 GTSNPN and CDR2 SVGIG (reference sequence). The CDR3 loop spans 14 amino acids. The V segment lost 4 bases and the J segment 2 bases; nucleotides outside the gene matches: 7. The CDR3 loop is CAWNGRGINTEAFF. CDR3 DNA: TGTGCCTGGAACGGCAGGGGGATAAACACTGAAGCTTTCTTT.

The rearrangement joins TRBV7-3 to TRBJ2-2, with 7 positions matching TRBD2. V was clipped by 1 base and J by 3 bases; unmatched bases: 8. In germline, CDR1 is SGHTA, CDR2 FQGTGA. The CDR3 contains 17 residues. The CDR3 sequence: CASSLMGGLGDTGELFF. As DNA, the CDR3 is TGTGCCAGCAGCTTAATGGGTGGACTAGGAGACACCGGGGAGCTGTTTTTT.

The CDR3 coding sequence is TGTGCCAGCAGCTTGTTACCGGGTGAAGCTTTCTTT. Translated: CASSLLPGEAFF. V and J are TRBV5-6 and TRBJ1-1; D unclear. This CDR3 is built from 12 residues. V gave up 1 base and J gave up 7 bases, with 8 bases separating them. Germline CDR1 reads SGHDT; CDR2 reads YYEEEE.

The chain recombines TRBV20-1 with TRBJ2-1; maybe TRBD1 (6 bases). The CDR3 spans 12 residues. V was clipped by 8 bases and J by 4 bases, with 12 bases between them. Germline V gene sequence: CDR1 DFQATT, CDR2 SNEGSKA (reference sequence). This CDR3 reads CSTAQGYNEQFF. The CDR3 DNA reads as TGCAGTACGGCACAGGGATACAATGAGCAGTTCTTC.

The V call is TRBV7-2, the J call TRBJ2-1, with 8 bases identical to TRBD1. Unmatched junction bases numbered 6, after V lost 5 bases and J lost 3 bases. Germline-derived CDR1 and CDR2 are SGHTA and FQGNSA. The length of the CDR3 is 15 residues. The CDR3 sequence: CASSTAGGGYNEQFF. DNA of the CDR3: TGTGCCAGCAGCACTGCAGGGGGCGGCTACAATGAGCAGTTCTTC.